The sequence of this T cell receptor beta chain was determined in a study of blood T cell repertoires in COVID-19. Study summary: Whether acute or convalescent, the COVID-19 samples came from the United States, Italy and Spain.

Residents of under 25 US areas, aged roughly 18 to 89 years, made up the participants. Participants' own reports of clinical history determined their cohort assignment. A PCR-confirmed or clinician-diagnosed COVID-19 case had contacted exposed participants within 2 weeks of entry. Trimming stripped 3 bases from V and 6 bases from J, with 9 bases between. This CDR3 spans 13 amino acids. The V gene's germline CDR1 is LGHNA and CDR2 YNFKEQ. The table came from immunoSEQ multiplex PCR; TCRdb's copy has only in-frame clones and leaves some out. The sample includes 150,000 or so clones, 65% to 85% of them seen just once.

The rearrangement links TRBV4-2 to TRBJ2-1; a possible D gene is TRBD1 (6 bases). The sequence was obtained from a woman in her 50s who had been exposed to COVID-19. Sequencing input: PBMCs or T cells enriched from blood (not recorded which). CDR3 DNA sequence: TGTGCCAGCAGCCATTCAGGGGCCAATGAGCAGTTCTTC. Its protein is CASSHSGANEQFF.